This TCR beta chain was observed in a study of shared clonotypes between healthy human individuals. Sequencing used immunoSEQ multiplex PCR; TCRdb keeps in-frame clones, though not all of them. This table has some 2,000,000 clones, around 95% appearing once. The CDR3 covers 15 residues. Germline loops: CDR1 MNHNY, CDR2 SVGAGI (reference sequence). Trimming shortened V by 0 bases and J by 7 bases, and 16 bases separated the two germline ends. The sample comprised naive CD4+ T cells sorted from blood. Specified subset: CD45RA+ positively selected. The TCR originated in a man between 18 and 35 years old in good health. The gene calls are TRBV6-6 and TRBJ2-7; the D gene is possibly TRBD2 (6 bases). CDR3 loop: CASSYSFGTAGEQYF. Here the CDR3 DNA reads TGTGCCAGCAGTTACTCGTTTGGGACTGCCGGGGAGCAGTACTTC.